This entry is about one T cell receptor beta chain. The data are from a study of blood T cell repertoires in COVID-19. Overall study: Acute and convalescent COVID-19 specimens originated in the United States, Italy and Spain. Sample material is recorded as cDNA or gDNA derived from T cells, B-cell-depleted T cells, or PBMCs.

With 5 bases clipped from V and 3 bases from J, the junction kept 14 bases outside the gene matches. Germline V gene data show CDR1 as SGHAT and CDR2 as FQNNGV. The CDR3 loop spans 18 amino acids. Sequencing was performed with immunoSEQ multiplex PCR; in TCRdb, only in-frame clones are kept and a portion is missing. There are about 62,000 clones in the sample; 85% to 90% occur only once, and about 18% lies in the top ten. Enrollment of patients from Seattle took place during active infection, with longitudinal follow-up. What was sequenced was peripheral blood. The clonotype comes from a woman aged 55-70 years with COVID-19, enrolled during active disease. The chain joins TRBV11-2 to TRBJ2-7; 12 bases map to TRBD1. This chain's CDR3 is CASSHKHPGQGASYEQYF. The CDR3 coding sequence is TGTGCCAGCAGCCACAAACACCCGGGACAGGGGGCGAGCTACGAGCAGTACTTC.